What follows describes a single T cell receptor beta chain. Its antigen is not known. The study ran its PCR with 60 Vbeta and 13 Jbeta primers. Using immunoSEQ multiplex PCR, the repertoire was profiled, and TCRdb retains in-frame clones only, with some absent. This repertoire shows roughly 200,000 clones, more than 75% found once; its top ten account for 13% to 15%. The data derive from a study of cytomegalovirus exposure and HLA in healthy donors. Study-wide results and caveats: The study had only CMV serostatus as immune exposure information.

There are 16 residues in the CDR3. V was clipped by 4 bases and J by 3 bases; unmatched bases: 7. CDR1 is SGDLS and CDR2 is YYNGEE in the germline V gene. The source is a young woman in good health and CMV-seropositive. Sequencing used PBMCs. The chain combines TRBV9 with TRBJ2-1, with 10 bases matching TRBD2. CDR3 in DNA: TGTGCCAGCAGCAAAGCGGGGGGGCAGGTCTACAATGAGCAGTTCTTC. This gives the protein CASSKAGGQVYNEQFF.